The rows below give T cell receptor beta chains drawn from one sample of a study of blood T cells in healthy people across ages. A single record per CDR3 protein comes from TCRdb applying MiXCR to the 5' RACE reads. The data contain 700,000 or so distinct CDR3 sequences, 40% to 50% of them singletons. Input material: blood. The origin of the receptors is an older man in good health. CDR3s include the opening cysteine and the closing phenylalanine or tryptophan. The D gene is left open where the match is weak. Clone size is given for some rows only: seen once, a few or many times, or a class if the clone is expanded.

cdr3_length: 15
v_call: TRBV7-2
d_call: .
j_call: TRBJ2-1
clone_size: few
cdr3_aa: CASTSTPQGSNEQFF
cdr3_nt: TGTGCCAGCACCTCAACCCCACAGGGTTCCAATGAGCAGTTCTTC

cdr3_length: 14
v_call: TRBV9
d_call: TRBD2
j_call: TRBJ2-3
clone_size: .
cdr3_aa: CACSVGGGSDTQYF
cdr3_nt: TGTGCCTGCAGCGTGGGCGGGGGGTCCGATACGCAGTATTTT

cdr3_length: 14
v_call: TRBV20-1
d_call: .
j_call: TRBJ2-3
clone_size: .
cdr3_aa: CRTGGVDYTDTQYF
cdr3_nt: TGCAGGACCGGCGGGGTGGATTACACAGATACGCAGTATTTT

cdr3_length: 15
v_call: TRBV4-2
d_call: .
j_call: TRBJ2-3
clone_size: .
cdr3_aa: CASSQDGQNGDTQYF
cdr3_nt: TGTGCCAGCAGCCAAGATGGGCAGAATGGAGATACGCAGTATTTT

cdr3_length: 18
v_call: TRBV20-1
d_call: TRBD1
j_call: TRBJ2-1
clone_size: .
cdr3_aa: CSARIGTGGAGSYNEQFF
cdr3_nt: TGCAGTGCTAGAATCGGGACAGGGGGCGCCGGGTCCTACAATGAGCAGTTCTTC

cdr3_length: 14
v_call: TRBV7-2
d_call: TRBD2
j_call: TRBJ2-1
clone_size: .
cdr3_aa: CASSLGIAGRWVFF
cdr3_nt: TGTGCCAGCAGCTTAGGTATAGCGGGTAGGTGGGTGTTCTTC

cdr3_length: 15
v_call: TRBV30
d_call: TRBD2
j_call: TRBJ2-3
clone_size: .
cdr3_aa: CAWSVPSGGADTQYF
cdr3_nt: TGTGCCTGGAGTGTGCCTAGCGGGGGGGCAGATACGCAGTATTTT

cdr3_length: 16
v_call: TRBV20-1
d_call: .
j_call: TRBJ2-5
clone_size: few
cdr3_aa: CSATDYRRTFQETQYF
cdr3_nt: TGCAGTGCCACGGACTATAGGCGTACCTTCCAAGAGACCCAGTACTTC

cdr3_length: 15
v_call: TRBV14
d_call: .
j_call: TRBJ2-7
clone_size: .
cdr3_aa: CASSQEDRRSYEQYF
cdr3_nt: TGTGCCAGCAGCCAAGAAGACAGGCGAAGCTACGAGCAGTACTTC

cdr3_length: 13
v_call: TRBV24-1
d_call: .
j_call: TRBJ2-5
clone_size: .
cdr3_aa: CATSDSVRETQYF
cdr3_nt: TGTGCCACCAGTGATTCCGTCCGGGAGACCCAGTACTTC

cdr3_length: 15
v_call: TRBV6-2/TRBV6-3
d_call: TRBD1
j_call: TRBJ2-7
clone_size: many
cdr3_aa: CASSNPGTDPYEQYF
cdr3_nt: TGTGCCAGCAGTAACCCCGGGACAGACCCCTACGAGCAGTACTTC

cdr3_length: 16
v_call: TRBV4-3
d_call: TRBD2
j_call: TRBJ2-7
clone_size: many
cdr3_aa: CASSQDSSGGYYEQYF
cdr3_nt: TGCGCCAGCAGCCAAGATTCTAGCGGGGGTTACTACGAGCAGTACTTC

cdr3_length: 14
v_call: TRBV20-1
d_call: TRBD1
j_call: TRBJ2-3
clone_size: .
cdr3_aa: CSARGRDSPDTQYF
cdr3_nt: TGCAGTGCTAGGGGCCGGGACAGCCCAGATACGCAGTATTTT

cdr3_length: 16
v_call: TRBV12-3/TRBV12-4
d_call: TRBD1
j_call: TRBJ1-6
clone_size: few
cdr3_aa: CASSLGTGSYNSPLHF
cdr3_nt: TGTGCCAGCAGTCTTGGGACAGGCTCCTATAATTCACCCCTCCACTTT

cdr3_length: 16
v_call: TRBV7-2
d_call: .
j_call: TRBJ1-5
clone_size: .
cdr3_aa: CASSSRIGNSNQPQHF
cdr3_nt: TGTGCCAGCAGCTCCCGGATTGGGAATAGCAATCAGCCCCAGCATTTT

cdr3_length: 14
v_call: TRBV7-2
d_call: .
j_call: TRBJ2-7
clone_size: few
cdr3_aa: CASSPRQGLSEQYF
cdr3_nt: TGTGCCAGCAGCCCTCGACAGGGACTCTCCGAGCAGTACTTC

cdr3_length: 17
v_call: TRBV7-2
d_call: .
j_call: TRBJ2-5
clone_size: .
cdr3_aa: CASSLARLRLAQETQYF
cdr3_nt: TGTGCCAGCAGCTTAGCGCGACTACGGCTAGCGCAAGAGACCCAGTACTTC

cdr3_length: 18
v_call: TRBV10-3
d_call: .
j_call: TRBJ2-3
clone_size: .
cdr3_aa: CAISEPQIGGGSTDTQYF
cdr3_nt: TGTGCCATCAGTGAGCCACAAATAGGGGGGGGGAGCACAGATACGCAGTATTTT

cdr3_length: 16
v_call: TRBV3-1
d_call: TRBD2
j_call: TRBJ2-5
clone_size: .
cdr3_aa: CASSVLAGVIMNEQYF
cdr3_nt: TGTGCCAGCAGCGTCCTAGCGGGAGTAATTATGAATGAGCAGTACTTC

cdr3_length: 13
v_call: TRBV20-1
d_call: .
j_call: TRBJ1-5
clone_size: .
cdr3_aa: CSARGQGYQPQHF
cdr3_nt: TGCAGTGCTAGAGGGCAGGGTTATCAGCCCCAGCATTTT

cdr3_length: 19
v_call: TRBV10-1
d_call: TRBD1
j_call: TRBJ1-2
clone_size: .
cdr3_aa: CASSESETRDRGAKYGYTF
cdr3_nt: TGCGCCAGCAGTGAGTCGGAGACCCGGGACAGGGGGGCAAAATATGGCTACACCTTC

cdr3_length: 15
v_call: TRBV28
d_call: TRBD1
j_call: TRBJ2-7
clone_size: once
cdr3_aa: CASSLRDRQNYEQYF
cdr3_nt: TGTGCCAGCAGTCTCAGGGACAGACAAAACTACGAGCAGTACTTC

cdr3_length: 17
v_call: TRBV11-1
d_call: TRBD2
j_call: TRBJ2-5
clone_size: .
cdr3_aa: CASSPGVASGRKETQYF
cdr3_nt: TGTGCCAGCAGCCCGGGGGTGGCTAGCGGGAGGAAAGAGACCCAGTACTTC

cdr3_length: 14
v_call: TRBV20-1
d_call: TRBD2
j_call: TRBJ2-1
clone_size: .
cdr3_aa: CSARDGRSPNEQFF
cdr3_nt: TGCAGTGCTAGGGACGGGAGGAGTCCTAATGAGCAGTTCTTC